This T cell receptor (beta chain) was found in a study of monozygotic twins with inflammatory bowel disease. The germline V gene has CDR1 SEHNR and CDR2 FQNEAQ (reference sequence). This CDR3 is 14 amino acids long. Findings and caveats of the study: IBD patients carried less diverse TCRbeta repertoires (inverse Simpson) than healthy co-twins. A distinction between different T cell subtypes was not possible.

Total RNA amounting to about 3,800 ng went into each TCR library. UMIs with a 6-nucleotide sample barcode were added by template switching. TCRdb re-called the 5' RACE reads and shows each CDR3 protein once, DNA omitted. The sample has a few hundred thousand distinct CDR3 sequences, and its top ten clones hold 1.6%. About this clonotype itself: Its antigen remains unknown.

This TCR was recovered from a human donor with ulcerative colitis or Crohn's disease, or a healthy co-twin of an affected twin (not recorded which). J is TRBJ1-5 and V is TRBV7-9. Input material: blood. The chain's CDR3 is CASSLERGNQPQHF.